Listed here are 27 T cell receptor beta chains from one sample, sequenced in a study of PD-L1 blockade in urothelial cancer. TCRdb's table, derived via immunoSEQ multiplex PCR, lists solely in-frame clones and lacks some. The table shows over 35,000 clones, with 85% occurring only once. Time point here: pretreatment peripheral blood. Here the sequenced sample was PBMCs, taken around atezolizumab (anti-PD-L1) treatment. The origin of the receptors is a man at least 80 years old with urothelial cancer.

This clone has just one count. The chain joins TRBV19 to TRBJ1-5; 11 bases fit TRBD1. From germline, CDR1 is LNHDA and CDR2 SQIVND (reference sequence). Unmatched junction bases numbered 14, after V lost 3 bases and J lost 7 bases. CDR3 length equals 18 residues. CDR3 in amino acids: CASSIRGRTGGRRQPQHF. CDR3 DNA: TGTGCCAGTAGTATTAGAGGACGGACAGGGGGCAGAAGGCAGCCCCAGCATTTT.

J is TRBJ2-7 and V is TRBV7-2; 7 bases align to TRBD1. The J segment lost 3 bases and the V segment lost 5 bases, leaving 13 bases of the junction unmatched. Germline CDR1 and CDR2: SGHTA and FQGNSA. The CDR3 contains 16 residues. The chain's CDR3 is CASSQKAGTAFYEQYF. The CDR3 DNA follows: TGTGCCAGCAGCCAAAAGGCCGGGACAGCGTTCTACGAGCAGTACTTC.

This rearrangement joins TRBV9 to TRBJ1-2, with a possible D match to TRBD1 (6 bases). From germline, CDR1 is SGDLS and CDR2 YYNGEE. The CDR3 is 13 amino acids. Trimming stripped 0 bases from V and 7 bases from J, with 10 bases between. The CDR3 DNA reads TGTGCCAGCAGCGTAGGGGACATCGCTGGCTACACCTTC. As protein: CASSVGDIAGYTF.

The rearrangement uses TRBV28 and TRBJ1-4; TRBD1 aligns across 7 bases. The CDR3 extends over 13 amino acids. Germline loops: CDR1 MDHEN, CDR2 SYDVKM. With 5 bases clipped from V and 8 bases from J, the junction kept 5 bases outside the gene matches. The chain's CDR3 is CASSGTVREKLFF. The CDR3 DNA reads TGTGCCAGCAGTGGGACAGTCAGGGAAAAACTGTTTTTT.

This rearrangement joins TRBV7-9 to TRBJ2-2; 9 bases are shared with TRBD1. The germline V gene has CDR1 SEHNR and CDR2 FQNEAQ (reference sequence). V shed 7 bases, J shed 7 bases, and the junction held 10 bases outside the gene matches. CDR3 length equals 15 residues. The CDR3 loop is CASTQGDRADGELFF. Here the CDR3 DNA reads TGTGCCAGCACCCAGGGGGACAGGGCGGACGGGGAGCTGTTTTTT. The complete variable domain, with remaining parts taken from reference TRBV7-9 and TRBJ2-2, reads DTGVSQNPRHKITKRGQNVTFRCDPISEHNRLYWYRQTLGQGPEFLTYFQNEAQLEKSRLLSDRFSAERPKGSFSTLEIQRTEQGDSAMYLCASTQGDRADGELFFGEGSRLTVL.

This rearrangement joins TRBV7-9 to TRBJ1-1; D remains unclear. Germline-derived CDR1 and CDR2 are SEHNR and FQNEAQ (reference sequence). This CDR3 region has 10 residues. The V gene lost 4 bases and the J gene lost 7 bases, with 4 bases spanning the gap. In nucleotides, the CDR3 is TGTGCCAGCAGCTCCGTTGAAGCTTTCTTT. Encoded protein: CASSSVEAFF.

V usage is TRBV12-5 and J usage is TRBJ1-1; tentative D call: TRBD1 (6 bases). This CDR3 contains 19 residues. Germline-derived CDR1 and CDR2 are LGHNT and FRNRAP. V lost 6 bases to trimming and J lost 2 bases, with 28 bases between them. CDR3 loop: CASGDTVGAFSLLNTEAFF. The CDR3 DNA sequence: TGTGCTAGTGGCGATACGGTGGGGGCGTTTTCACTTTTAAACACTGAAGCTTTCTTT.

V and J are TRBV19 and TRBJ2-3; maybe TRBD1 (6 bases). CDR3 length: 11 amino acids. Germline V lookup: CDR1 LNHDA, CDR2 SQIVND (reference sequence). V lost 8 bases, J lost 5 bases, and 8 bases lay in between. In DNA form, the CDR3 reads TGTGCCAGTGGACAGTTAGATACGCAGTATTTT. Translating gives CASGQLDTQYF.

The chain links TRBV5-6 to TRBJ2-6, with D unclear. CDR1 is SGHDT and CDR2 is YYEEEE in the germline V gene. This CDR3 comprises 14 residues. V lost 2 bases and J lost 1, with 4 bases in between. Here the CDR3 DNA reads TGTGCCAGCAGCTTTTCTTCTGGGGCCAACGTCCTGACTTTC. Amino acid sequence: CASSFSSGANVLTF.

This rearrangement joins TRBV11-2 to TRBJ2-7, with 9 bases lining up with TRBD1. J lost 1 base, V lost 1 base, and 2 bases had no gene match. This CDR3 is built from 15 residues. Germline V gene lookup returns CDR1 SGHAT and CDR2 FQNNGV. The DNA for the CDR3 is TGTGCCAGCAGCTTAGTTGGGACAGGGTCCTACGAGCAGTACTTC. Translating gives CASSLVGTGSYEQYF.

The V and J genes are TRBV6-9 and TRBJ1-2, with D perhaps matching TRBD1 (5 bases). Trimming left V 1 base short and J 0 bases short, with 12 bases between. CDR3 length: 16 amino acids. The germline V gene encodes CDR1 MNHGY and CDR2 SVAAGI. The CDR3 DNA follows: TGTGCCAGCAGTTATTTGGACAAGGGATCTAACTATGGCTACACCTTC. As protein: CASSYLDKGSNYGYTF.

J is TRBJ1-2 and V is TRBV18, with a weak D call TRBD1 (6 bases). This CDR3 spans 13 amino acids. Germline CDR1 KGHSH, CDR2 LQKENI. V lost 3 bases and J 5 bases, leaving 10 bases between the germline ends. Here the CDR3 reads CASSPDSNYGYTF. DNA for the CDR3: TGTGCCAGCTCACCGGACAGCAATTATGGCTACACCTTC.

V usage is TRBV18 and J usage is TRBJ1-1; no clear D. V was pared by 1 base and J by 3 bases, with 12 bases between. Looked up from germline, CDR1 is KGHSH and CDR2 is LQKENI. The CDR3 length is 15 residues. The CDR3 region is CASSPRLSSDTEAFF. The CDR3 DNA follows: TGTGCCAGCTCACCACGTTTATCCTCCGACACTGAAGCTTTCTTT. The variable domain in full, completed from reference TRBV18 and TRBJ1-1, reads NAGVMQNPRHLVRRRGQEARLRCSPMKGHSHVYWYRQLPEEGLKFMVYLQKENIIDESGMPKERFSAEFPKEGPSILRIQQVVRGDSAAYFCASSPRLSSDTEAFFGQGTRLTVV.

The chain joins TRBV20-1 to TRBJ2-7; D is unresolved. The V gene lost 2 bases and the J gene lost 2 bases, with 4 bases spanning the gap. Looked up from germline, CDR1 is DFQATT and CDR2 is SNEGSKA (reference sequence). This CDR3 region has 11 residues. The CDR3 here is CSARLAYEQYF. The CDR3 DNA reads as TGCAGTGCTAGACTAGCCTACGAGCAGTACTTC.

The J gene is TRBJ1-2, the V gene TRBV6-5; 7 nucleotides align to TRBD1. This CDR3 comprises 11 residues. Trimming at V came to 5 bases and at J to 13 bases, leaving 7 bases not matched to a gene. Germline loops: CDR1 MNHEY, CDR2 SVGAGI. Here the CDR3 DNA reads TGTGCCAGCAGTGTTCAGACAGGGTTCACCTTC. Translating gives CASSVQTGFTF.

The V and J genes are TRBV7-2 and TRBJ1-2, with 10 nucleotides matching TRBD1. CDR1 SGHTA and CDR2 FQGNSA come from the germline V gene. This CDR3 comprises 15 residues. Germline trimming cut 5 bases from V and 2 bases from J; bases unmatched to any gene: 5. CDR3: CASSAPGQGNYGYTF. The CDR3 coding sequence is TGTGCCAGCAGCGCCCCGGGACAGGGGAACTATGGCTACACCTTC. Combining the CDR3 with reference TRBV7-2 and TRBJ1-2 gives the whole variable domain GAGVSQSPSNKVTEKGKDVELRCDPISGHTALYWYRQSLGQGLEFLIYFQGNSAPDKSGLPSDRFSAERTGGSVSTLTIQRTQQEDSAVYLCASSAPGQGNYGYTFGSGTRLTVV.

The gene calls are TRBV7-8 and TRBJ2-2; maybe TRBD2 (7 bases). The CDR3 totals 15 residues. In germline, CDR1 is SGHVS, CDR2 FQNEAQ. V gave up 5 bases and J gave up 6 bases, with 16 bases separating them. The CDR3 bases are TGTGCCAGCAGCCCCAGGGCGGGGGCGCCCGGGGAGCTGTTTTTT. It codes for CASSPRAGAPGELFF.

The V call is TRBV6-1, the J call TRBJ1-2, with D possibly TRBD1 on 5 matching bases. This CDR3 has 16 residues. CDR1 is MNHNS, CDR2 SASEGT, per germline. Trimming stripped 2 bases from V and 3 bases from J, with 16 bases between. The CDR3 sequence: CASSEWGTTGHYGYTF. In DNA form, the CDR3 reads TGTGCCAGCAGTGAATGGGGAACTACAGGTCACTATGGCTACACCTTC.

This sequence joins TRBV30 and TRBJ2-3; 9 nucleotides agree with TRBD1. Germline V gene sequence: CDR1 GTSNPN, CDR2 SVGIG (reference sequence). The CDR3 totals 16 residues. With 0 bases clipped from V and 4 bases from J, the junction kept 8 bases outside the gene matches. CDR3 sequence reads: CAWSVGMTGGPDTQYF. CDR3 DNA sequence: TGTGCCTGGAGTGTGGGGATGACAGGGGGGCCAGATACGCAGTATTTT.

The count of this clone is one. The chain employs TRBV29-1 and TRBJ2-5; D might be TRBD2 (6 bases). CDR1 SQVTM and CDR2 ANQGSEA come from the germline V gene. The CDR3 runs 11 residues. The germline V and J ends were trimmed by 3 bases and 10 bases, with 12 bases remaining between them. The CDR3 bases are TGCAGCGTTGACCGGGCGGGGTACCAGTACTTC. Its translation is CSVDRAGYQYF.

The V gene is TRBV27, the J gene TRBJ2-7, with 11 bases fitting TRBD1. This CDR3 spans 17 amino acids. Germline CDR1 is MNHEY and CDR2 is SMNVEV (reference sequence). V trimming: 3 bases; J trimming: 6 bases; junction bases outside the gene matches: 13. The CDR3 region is CASSFSGQGVLSGEQYF. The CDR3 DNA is TGTGCCAGCAGTTTCTCGGGACAGGGGGTTTTGTCGGGCGAGCAGTACTTC.

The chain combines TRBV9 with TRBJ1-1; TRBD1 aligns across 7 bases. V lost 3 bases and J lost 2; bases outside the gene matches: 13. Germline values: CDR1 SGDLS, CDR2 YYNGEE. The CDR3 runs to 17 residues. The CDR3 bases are TGTGCCAGCAGCGCTCGACAGGGAAGGGAAGGTAACACTGAAGCTTTCTTT. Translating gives CASSARQGREGNTEAFF.

CDR3 bases: TGTGCCAGTAGCGGGGGTGGACAAATCTCTGGAAACACCATATATTTT. Its protein product is CASSGGGQISGNTIYF. This rearrangement joins TRBV19 to TRBJ1-3; D possibly corresponds to TRBD1 (5 bases). V was clipped by 6 bases and J by 0 bases, with 15 bases between them. CDR1 is LNHDA, CDR2 SQIVND, per germline (reference sequence). This CDR3 has 16 residues.

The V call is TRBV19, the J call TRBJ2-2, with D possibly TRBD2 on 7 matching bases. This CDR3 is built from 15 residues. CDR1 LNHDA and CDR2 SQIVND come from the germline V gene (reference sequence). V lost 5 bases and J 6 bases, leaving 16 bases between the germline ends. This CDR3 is CASSPQGRAAGELFF. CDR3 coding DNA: TGTGCCAGTAGTCCTCAGGGGAGGGCGGCCGGGGAGCTGTTTTTT.

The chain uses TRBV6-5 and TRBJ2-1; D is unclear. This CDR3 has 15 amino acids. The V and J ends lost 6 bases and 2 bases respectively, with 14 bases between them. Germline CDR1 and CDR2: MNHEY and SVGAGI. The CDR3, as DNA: TGTGCCAGCAGCGCGACTGTAGGTGCCTACAATGAGCAGTTCTTC. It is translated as CASSATVGAYNEQFF.

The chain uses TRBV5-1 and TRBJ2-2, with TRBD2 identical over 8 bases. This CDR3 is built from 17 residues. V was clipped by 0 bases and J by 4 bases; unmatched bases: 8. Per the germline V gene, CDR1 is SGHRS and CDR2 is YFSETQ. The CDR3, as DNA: TGCGCCAGCAGCTTGGGAGGTAGCGGGATTCTCACCGGGGAGCTGTTTTTT. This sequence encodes CASSLGGSGILTGELFF.

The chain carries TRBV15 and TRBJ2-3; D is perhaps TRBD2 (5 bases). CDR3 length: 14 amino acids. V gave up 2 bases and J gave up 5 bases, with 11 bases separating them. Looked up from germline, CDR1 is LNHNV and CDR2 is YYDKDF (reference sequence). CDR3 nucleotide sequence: TGTGCCACCAGCAGATCGACCGGGGTAGATACGCAGTATTTT. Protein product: CATSRSTGVDTQYF.